The source of this T cell receptor beta chain is a study of T-cell memory formation after mild COVID-19. The V and J ends lost 1 base and 7 bases, in that order; junction bases with no gene match: 6. Germline CDR1 reads SGHTA; CDR2 reads FQGNSA. The CDR3 sequence is 15 residues long. Each CDR3 protein gets one entry after TCRdb re-called the 5' RACE reads with MiXCR. The profile shows fewer than 60,000 distinct CDR3 sequences, more than 10% of them singletons. Ten or more counts support this clonotype. The sequence derives from a man aged 18-30 years who had mild COVID-19 (a few samples of this study predate the infection). Cell type and time point are not known. The chain recombines TRBV7-2 with TRBJ2-2; 7 nucleotides match TRBD2. Input material: PBMCs or a T cell subset sorted from them (not recorded which). The CDR3 reads CASSLGRLAGGELFF. CDR3 sequence (DNA): TGTGCCAGCAGCTTAGGCAGACTAGCCGGCGGGGAGCTGTTTTTT.